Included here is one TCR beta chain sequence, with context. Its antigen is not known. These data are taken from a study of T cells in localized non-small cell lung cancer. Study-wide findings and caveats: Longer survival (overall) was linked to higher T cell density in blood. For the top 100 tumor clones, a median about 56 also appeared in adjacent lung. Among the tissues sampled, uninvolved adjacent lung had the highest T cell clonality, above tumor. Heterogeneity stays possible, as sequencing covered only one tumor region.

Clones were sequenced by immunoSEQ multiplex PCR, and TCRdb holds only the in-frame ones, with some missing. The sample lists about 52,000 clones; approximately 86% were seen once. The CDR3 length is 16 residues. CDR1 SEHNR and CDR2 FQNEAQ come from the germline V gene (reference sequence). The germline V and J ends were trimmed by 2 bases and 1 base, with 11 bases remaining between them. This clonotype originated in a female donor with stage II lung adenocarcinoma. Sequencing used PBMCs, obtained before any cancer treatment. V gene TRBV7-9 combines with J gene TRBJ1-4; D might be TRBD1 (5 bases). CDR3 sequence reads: CASSLSGDGTNEKLFF. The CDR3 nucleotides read TGTGCCAGCAGCTTATCGGGGGATGGAACTAATGAAAAACTGTTTTTT.